A selection of T cell receptor beta chains follows, all from one sample in a study of identical twins. TCRdb analysed the 5' RACE reads with MiXCR anew, one entry per CDR3 protein. The sample yields 350,000 to 400,000 distinct CDR3 sequences, approximately 9.1% seen once. Sequencing used naive T cells sorted from blood. The receptors were gathered from a woman aged 50 to 60 in good health. The CDR3 runs from the conserved cysteine through the conserved F or W. D genes are given only for firm matches. Only part of the rows carry a size: once, few, many, or a class if the clone is expanded.

.	TRBD2	TRBV10-3	TRBJ2-7	CAVTETGTSVYEQYF	TGTGCCGTCACGGAGACCGGGACTAGTGTCTACGAGCAGTACTTC
.	TRBD2	TRBV4-1	TRBJ2-1	CASSQVLGAGGYNEQFF	TGCGCCAGCAGCCAAGTCCTTGGAGCGGGAGGGTACAATGAGCAGTTCTTC
many	TRBD1	TRBV20-1	TRBJ1-1	CSAGRTGWATEAFF	TGCAGTGCTGGACGGACAGGGTGGGCCACTGAAGCTTTCTTT
few	.	TRBV2	TRBJ2-3	CASSEDSSSADTQYF	TGTGCCAGCAGCGAGGATTCTAGCAGCGCAGATACGCAGTATTTT
.	TRBD2	TRBV7-8	TRBJ2-5	CASSPRRTSETQYF	TGTGCCAGCAGCCCCCGACGGACTAGTGAGACCCAGTACTTC
few	.	TRBV5-1	TRBJ2-1	CASSVLGGSYNEQFF	TGCGCCAGCAGCGTTCTAGGGGGCTCCTACAATGAGCAGTTCTTC
many	TRBD1	TRBV29-1	TRBJ2-7	CSVDAGTGNEQYF	TGCAGCGTTGATGCCGGGACAGGGAACGAGCAGTACTTC
.	.	TRBV3-1	TRBJ1-1	CASSPADRAEAFF	TGTGCCAGCAGCCCAGCAGATAGGGCTGAAGCTTTCTTT
many	.	TRBV25-1	TRBJ2-6	CASSEIGGSGANVLTF	TGTGCCAGCAGTGAAATTGGGGGGTCTGGGGCCAACGTCCTGACTTTC
many	.	TRBV11-2	TRBJ1-1	CASRRGSNTEAFF	TGTGCCAGCAGGCGCGGATCGAACACTGAAGCTTTCTTT
.	TRBD2	TRBV5-5	TRBJ2-5	CASSFSGEGQETQYF	TGTGCCAGCAGCTTCTCTGGGGAGGGCCAAGAGACCCAGTACTTC
.	TRBD2	TRBV4-2	TRBJ2-1	CASSQAASGGHHEQFF	TGTGCCAGCAGCCAAGCGGCTAGCGGAGGTCACCATGAGCAGTTCTTC
many	TRBD1	TRBV29-1	TRBJ1-1	CSVDRGPAGAFF	TGCAGCGTTGACAGGGGGCCCGCCGGAGCTTTCTTT
many	TRBD2	TRBV4-1	TRBJ2-1	CASSPPRLAGNEQFF	TGCGCCAGCAGCCCACCCAGACTAGCGGGAAATGAGCAGTTCTTC
few	.	TRBV6-1	TRBJ2-1	CASSLSHLLTIEQFF	TGTGCCAGCAGCTTGAGTCACCTCCTAACGATTGAGCAGTTCTTC
.	.	TRBV5-5	TRBJ2-5	CASSLAGRGAQETQYF	TGTGCCAGCAGCTTGGCGGGCAGGGGGGCCCAAGAGACCCAGTACTTC
few	.	TRBV6-1	TRBJ2-7	CASSLTTKYEQYF	TGTGCCAGCAGCCTAACTACCAAGTACGAGCAGTACTTC
.	TRBD2	TRBV4-2	TRBJ2-3	CASRQEERDAEYF	TGTGCCAGCAGGCAAGAGGAGCGGGATGCGGAGTATTTT
few	.	TRBV28	TRBJ1-1	CASSSRTPDAEAFF	TGTGCCAGCAGTTCCCGAACCCCTGACGCTGAAGCTTTCTTT
few	.	TRBV5-1	TRBJ2-1	CASSQLGLGPGSNNEQFF	TGCGCCAGCAGCCAATTAGGGCTGGGTCCGGGAAGCAACAATGAGCAGTTCTTC
few	TRBD2	TRBV25-1	TRBJ2-3	CASSPPSGTDTQYF	TGTGCCAGCAGCCCTCCTAGCGGAACAGATACGCAGTATTTT
few	TRBD2	TRBV11-3	TRBJ2-1	CASSPTSGRASYNEQFF	TGTGCCAGCAGCCCTACTAGCGGGAGGGCGTCGTACAATGAGCAGTTCTTC
few	.	TRBV20-1	TRBJ2-1	CSARDHGVGYNEQFF	TGCAGTGCTAGAGATCACGGGGTGGGCTACAATGAGCAGTTCTTC
many	.	TRBV20-1	TRBJ2-7	CSARALSYEQYF	TGCAGTGCAAGGGCCCTCTCCTACGAGCAGTACTTC
many	.	TRBV12-3/TRBV12-4	TRBJ1-6	CASSFGMNNSPLHF	TGTGCCAGCAGCTTCGGGATGAATAATTCACCCCTCCACTTT
many	TRBD1	TRBV4-1	TRBJ1-1	CASSRPGQGGPFF	TGCGCCAGCAGCCGCCCGGGACAGGGGGGACCTTTCTTT
many	.	TRBV4-1	TRBJ2-1	CASSQEGAFGLNEQFF	TGCGCCAGCAGCCAAGAGGGAGCTTTTGGCCTCAATGAGCAGTTCTTC